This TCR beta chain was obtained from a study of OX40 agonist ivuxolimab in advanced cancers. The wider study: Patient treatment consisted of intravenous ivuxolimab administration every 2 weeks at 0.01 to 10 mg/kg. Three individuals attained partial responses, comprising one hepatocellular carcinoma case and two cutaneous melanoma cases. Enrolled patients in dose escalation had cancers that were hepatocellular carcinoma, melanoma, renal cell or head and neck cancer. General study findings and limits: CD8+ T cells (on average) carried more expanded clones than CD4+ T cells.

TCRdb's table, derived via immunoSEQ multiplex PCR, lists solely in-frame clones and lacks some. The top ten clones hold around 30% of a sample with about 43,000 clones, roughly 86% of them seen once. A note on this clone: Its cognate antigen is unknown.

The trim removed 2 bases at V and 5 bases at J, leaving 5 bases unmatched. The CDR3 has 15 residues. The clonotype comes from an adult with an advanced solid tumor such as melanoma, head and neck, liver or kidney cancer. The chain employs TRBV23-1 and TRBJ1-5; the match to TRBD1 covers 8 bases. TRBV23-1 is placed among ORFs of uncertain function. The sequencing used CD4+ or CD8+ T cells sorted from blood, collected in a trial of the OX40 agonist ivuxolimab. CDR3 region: CASSQAGGADQPQHF. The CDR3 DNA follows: TGCGCCAGCAGTCAAGCAGGGGGCGCTGATCAGCCCCAGCATTTT.